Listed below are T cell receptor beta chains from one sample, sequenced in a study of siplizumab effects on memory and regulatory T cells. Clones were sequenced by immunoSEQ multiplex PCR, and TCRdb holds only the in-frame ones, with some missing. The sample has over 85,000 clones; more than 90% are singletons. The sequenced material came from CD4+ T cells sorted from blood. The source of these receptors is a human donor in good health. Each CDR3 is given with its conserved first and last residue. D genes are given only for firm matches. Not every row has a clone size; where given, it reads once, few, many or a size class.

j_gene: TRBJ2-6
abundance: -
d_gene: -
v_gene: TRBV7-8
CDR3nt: TGTGCCAGCAGCTTAGGCAGGGATCCCTACTCTGGGGCCAACGTCCTGACTTTC
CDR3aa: CASSLGRDPYSGANVLTF

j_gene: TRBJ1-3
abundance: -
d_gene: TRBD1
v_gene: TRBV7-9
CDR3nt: TGTGCCAGCAGCTTGGGACAGGCCTCTGGAAACACCATATATTTT
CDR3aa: CASSLGQASGNTIYF

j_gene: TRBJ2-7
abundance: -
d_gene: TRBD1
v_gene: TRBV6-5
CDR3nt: TGTGCCAGCAGAAGGGGACAGGGCGCCTCCTACGAGCAGTACTTC
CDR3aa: CASRRGQGASYEQYF

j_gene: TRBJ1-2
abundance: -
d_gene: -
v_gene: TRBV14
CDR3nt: TGTGCCAGCAGCCAAGATCTGAGGAACTATGGCTACACCTTC
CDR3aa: CASSQDLRNYGYTF

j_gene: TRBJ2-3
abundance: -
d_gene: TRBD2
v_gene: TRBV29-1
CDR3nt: TGCAGCTCTTGGACTAGCCTTCATTCCGGAGGAGATACGCAGTATTTT
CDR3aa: CSSWTSLHSGGDTQYF

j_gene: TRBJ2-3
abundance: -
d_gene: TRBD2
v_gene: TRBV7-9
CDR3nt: TGTGCCAGCAGCCCTTCGAGGGCGGGAGCTGTGTATACGCAGTATTTT
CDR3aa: CASSPSRAGAVYTQYF

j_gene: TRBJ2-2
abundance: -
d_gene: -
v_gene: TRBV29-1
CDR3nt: TGCAGCGTTGAAGTGGCCTTTGTTGCCGGGGAGCTGTTTTTT
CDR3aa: CSVEVAFVAGELFF

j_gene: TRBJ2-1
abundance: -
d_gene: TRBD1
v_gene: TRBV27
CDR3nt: TGTGCCAGCAGCCCCTGGGAACAGGGGGGCTACAATGAGCAGTTCTTC
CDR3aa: CASSPWEQGGYNEQFF

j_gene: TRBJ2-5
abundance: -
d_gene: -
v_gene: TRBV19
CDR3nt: TGTGCCAGTAGTGGAACAGAAAAAGAGACCCAGTACTTC
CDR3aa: CASSGTEKETQYF

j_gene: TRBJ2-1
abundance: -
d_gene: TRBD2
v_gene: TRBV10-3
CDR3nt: TGTGCCATCAGTGCCAGGGAGACTAGCGTCTACAATGAGCAGTTCTTC
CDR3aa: CAISARETSVYNEQFF

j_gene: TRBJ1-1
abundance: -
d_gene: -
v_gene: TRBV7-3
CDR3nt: TGTGCCAGTGCGCCAGGGACGAATCTGAACACTGAAGCTTTCTTT
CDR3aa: CASAPGTNLNTEAFF

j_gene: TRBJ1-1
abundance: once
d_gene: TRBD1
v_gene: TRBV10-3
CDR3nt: TGTGCCACTCAGACAGGGCGAAACACTGAAGCTTTCTTT
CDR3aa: CATQTGRNTEAFF

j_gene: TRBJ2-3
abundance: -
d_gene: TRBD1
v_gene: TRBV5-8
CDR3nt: TGTGCCAGCAGCCCAGGGACAGAGGCTAGCACAGATACGCAGTATTTT
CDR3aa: CASSPGTEASTDTQYF

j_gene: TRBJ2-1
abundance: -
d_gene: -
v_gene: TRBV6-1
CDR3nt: TGTGCCAGCAGTGATCTTGGAGGGATTTCCTACAATGAGCAGTTCTTC
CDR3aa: CASSDLGGISYNEQFF

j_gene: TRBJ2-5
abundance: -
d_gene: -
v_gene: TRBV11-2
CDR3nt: TGTGCCAGCAGCTTGCAGAATAGCCCACGAATGGGGACCCAGTACTTC
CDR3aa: CASSLQNSPRMGTQYF

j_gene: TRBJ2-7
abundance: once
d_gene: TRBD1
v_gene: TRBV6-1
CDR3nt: TGTGCCAGCAGTGTTAGGAGAGGGGGCTACGGGCAGTACTTC
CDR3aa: CASSVRRGGYGQYF

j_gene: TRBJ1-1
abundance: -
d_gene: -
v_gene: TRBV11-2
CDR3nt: TGTGCCAGCAGCCGCAGGGTAGCTGAAGCTTTCTTT
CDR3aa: CASSRRVAEAFF

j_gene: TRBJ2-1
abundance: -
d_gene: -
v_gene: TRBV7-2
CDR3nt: TGTGCCAGCAGCTTAGAAACGCTAGCAGGGGAGCAGTTCTTC
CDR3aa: CASSLETLAGEQFF

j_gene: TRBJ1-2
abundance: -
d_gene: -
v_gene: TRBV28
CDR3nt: TGTGCCAGCAGTTTGGGGGCGGGCGGGTATGGCTACACCTTC
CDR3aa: CASSLGAGGYGYTF

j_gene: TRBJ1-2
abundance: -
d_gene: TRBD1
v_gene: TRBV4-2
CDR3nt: TGTGCCAGCAGCCATAGGACAGGGGACACTAACTATGGCTACACCTTC
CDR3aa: CASSHRTGDTNYGYTF

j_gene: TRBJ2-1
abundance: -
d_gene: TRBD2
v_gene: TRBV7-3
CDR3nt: TGTGCCAGCAGCATTCTAGCGGGAGGGTTAGGTGAGCAGTTCTTC
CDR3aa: CASSILAGGLGEQFF

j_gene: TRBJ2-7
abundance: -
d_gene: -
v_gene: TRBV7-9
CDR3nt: TGTGCCAGCAGCTTACCGCCGGGGCGCGAGCAGTACTTC
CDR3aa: CASSLPPGREQYF

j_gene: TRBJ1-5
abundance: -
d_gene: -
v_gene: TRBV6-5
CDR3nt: TGTGCCAGCAGCCCCATGGCCCAGCATTTT
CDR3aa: CASSPMAQHF

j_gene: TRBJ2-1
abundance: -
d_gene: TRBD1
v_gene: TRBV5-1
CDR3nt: TGCGCCAGCAGCTTGGGGACAGGGGGGAGGTCCTACAATGAGCAGTTCTTC
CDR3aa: CASSLGTGGRSYNEQFF

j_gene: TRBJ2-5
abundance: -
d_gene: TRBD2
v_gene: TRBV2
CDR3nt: TGTGCCAGCACTCAAGGGGTTGGCGGGGGGGCTATATTGGAGACCCAGTACTTC
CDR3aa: CASTQGVGGGAILETQYF

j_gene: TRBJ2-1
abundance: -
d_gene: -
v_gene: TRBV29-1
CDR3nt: TGCAGCGTTCCGGGGTGGAGGGTCTACAATGAGCAGTTCTTC
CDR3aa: CSVPGWRVYNEQFF

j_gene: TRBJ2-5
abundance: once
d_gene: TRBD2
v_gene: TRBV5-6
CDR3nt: TGTGCCAGCAGCTTGCTGCGGGGGCAAGAGACCCAGTACTTC
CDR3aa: CASSLLRGQETQYF

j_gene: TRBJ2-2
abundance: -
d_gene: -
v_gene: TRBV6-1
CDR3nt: TGTGCCAGCACCGGGGGACAGACGAACACCGGGGAGCTGTTTTTT
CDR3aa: CASTGGQTNTGELFF

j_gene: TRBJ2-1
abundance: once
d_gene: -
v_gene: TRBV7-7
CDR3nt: TGTGCCAGCAGCTCGACGGCCCAGGGGGGGGATGAGCAGTTCTTC
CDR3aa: CASSSTAQGGDEQFF

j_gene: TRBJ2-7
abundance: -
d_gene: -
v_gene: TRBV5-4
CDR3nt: TGTGCCAGCAGCCTCCAGAGGGTGGGGTTTGTGCAGTACTTC
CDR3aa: CASSLQRVGFVQYF

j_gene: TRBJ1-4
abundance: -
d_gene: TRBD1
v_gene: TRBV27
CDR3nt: TGTGCCAGCAGCCCCACAGGGGTGGCGGCTAATGAAAAACTGTTTTTT
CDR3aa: CASSPTGVAANEKLFF

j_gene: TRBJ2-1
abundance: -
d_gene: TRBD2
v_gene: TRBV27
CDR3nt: TGTGCCAGCAGTTTATCGGTGACTAGCGGGACAGGTGAGCAGTTCTTC
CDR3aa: CASSLSVTSGTGEQFF

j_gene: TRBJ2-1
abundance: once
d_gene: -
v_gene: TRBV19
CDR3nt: TGTGCCAGTAGGGGCCGGACCCTTAGCTCCTACAATGAGCAGTTCTTC
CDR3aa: CASRGRTLSSYNEQFF

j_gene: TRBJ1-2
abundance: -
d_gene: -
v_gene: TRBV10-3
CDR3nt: TGTGCCATCAGAGGCGGGGTTAAAGACTATGGCTACACCTTC
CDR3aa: CAIRGGVKDYGYTF

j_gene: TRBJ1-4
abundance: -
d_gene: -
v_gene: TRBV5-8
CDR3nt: TGTGCCAGCAGCGCCCGCCAGAGAGGCGGTGAAAAACTGTTTTTT
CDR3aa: CASSARQRGGEKLFF

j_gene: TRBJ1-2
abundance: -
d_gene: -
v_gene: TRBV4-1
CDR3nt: TGCGCCAGCAGCCTAAAGTCAGCGCCAGCGGAAGGCTACACCTTC
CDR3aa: CASSLKSAPAEGYTF

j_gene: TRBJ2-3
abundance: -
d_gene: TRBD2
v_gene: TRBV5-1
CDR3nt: TGCGCCAGCAGCTTGGACGGCGGGAGTCAGACAGATACGCAGTATTTT
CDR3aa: CASSLDGGSQTDTQYF

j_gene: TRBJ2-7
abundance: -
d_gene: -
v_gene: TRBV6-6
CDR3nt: TGTGCCAGCAGTTCCCATGACCTTTCCTACGAGCAGTACTTC
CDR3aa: CASSSHDLSYEQYF

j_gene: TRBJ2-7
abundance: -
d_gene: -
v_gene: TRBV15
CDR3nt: TGTGCCACCAGCAGAGATGGCCTCTACGAGCAGTACTTC
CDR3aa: CATSRDGLYEQYF